Listed here are 30 T cell receptor beta chains from one sample, sequenced in a study of blood T cell repertoires in COVID-19. Assay used: immunoSEQ multiplex PCR; TCRdb lists only in-frame clones, some missing. The data show approximately 160,000 clones, around four fifths seen once. Sequencing used peripheral blood. Receptor source: a man aged 65 to 85 with acute or convalescent COVID-19.

The chain couples TRBV3-1 (or the pseudogene TRBV3-2) to TRBJ2-3, with D unclear. Germline assignment: CDR1 LGHDT and CDR2 YNNKEL (reference sequence). The CDR3 has 15 amino acids. Trimming cost V 1 base and J 2 bases, with 10 bases left between them. For the CDR3, the DNA is TGTGCCAGCAGCCAAGCGGTCTTTAACACAGATACGCAGTATTTT. Amino acid sequence: CASSQAVFNTDTQYF.

This chain links TRBV3-1 (or the pseudogene TRBV3-2) with TRBJ1-4; 7 positions agree with TRBD1. The CDR3 extends over 14 amino acids. The germline V gene encodes CDR1 LGHDT and CDR2 YNNKEL (reference sequence). V lost 3 bases and J lost 5; bases outside the gene matches: 3. CDR3 amino acids: CASSQETGNEKLFF. In DNA, the CDR3 is TGTGCCAGCAGCCAGGAGACAGGGAATGAAAAACTGTTTTTT.

The gene calls are TRBV7-9 and TRBJ2-1; D may be TRBD2 (6 bases). This CDR3 spans 14 amino acids. Deletions cut 5 bases from V and 7 bases from J, with 15 bases between. Germline V gene sequence: CDR1 SEHNR, CDR2 FQNEAQ (reference sequence). The CDR3 loop is CASSLSGGVNEQFF. The CDR3 region has the DNA TGTGCCAGCAGCCTCTCCGGGGGAGTAAATGAGCAGTTCTTC.

The table lists this clone with a few counts. The V call is TRBV7-2, the J call TRBJ2-2; 10 bases map to TRBD2. This CDR3 region has 16 residues. The ends lost 5 bases at V and 3 bases at J; junction bases unmatched: 6. Germline CDR1 and CDR2: SGHTA and FQGNSA. The CDR3 loop reads CASSLRTSGYTGELFF. In DNA form, the CDR3 reads TGTGCCAGCAGCCTCAGGACTAGCGGATACACCGGGGAGCTGTTTTTT.

This chain links TRBV7-6 with TRBJ1-5; possible D gene TRBD1, 5 bases. Germline V gene data show CDR1 as SGHVS and CDR2 as FNYEAQ. The CDR3 length is 16 residues. V lost 5 bases and J lost 4, with 18 bases in between. CDR3 sequence: CASSPFGAGRNQPQHF. CDR3 DNA: TGTGCCAGCAGCCCATTTGGGGCAGGTCGAAATCAGCCCCAGCATTTT.

V and J are TRBV18 and TRBJ2-5, with D tentatively TRBD2 (6 bases). With 3 bases removed from V and 4 bases from J, the gap between germline ends came to 9 bases. Germline values: CDR1 KGHSH, CDR2 LQKENI. This CDR3 contains 13 residues. The chain's CDR3 is CASSPTGGETQYF. In DNA, the CDR3 is TGTGCCAGCTCACCGACCGGGGGAGAGACCCAGTACTTC.

This chain connects TRBV6-5 to TRBJ1-5, with 7 bases matching TRBD1. There are 16 residues in the CDR3. Germline V gene sequence: CDR1 MNHEY, CDR2 SVGAGI. V gave up 4 bases and J gave up 7 bases; unmatched junction bases: 13. The CDR3 protein is CASSSSRQAGGQPQHF. CDR3 sequence (DNA): TGTGCCAGCAGTTCTTCACGGCAGGCAGGGGGGCAGCCCCAGCATTTT.

This clone came up many times. The rearrangement joins TRBV29-1 to TRBJ2-1; the match to TRBD2 covers 9 bases. This CDR3 spans 14 amino acids. Germline-derived CDR1 and CDR2 are SQVTM and ANQGSEA. J gave up 7 bases and V 4 bases, and 8 bases lay outside the gene matches. CDR3 protein: CSVASLAGYNEQFF. In nucleotides, the CDR3 is TGCAGCGTTGCGTCCCTAGCGGGGTATAATGAGCAGTTCTTC.

This clone was recorded a few times. The V call is TRBV13, the J call TRBJ2-7, with D perhaps matching TRBD1 (6 bases). The CDR3 runs to 14 residues. The germline V gene encodes CDR1 PRHDT and CDR2 FYEKMQ (reference sequence). V lost 0 bases and J 0 bases, leaving 6 bases between the germline ends. The CDR3 DNA reads TGTGCCAGCAGCTTAGGGGACAGCTCCTACGAGCAGTACTTC. This codes for CASSLGDSSYEQYF.

This chain uses TRBV7-3 with TRBJ2-2, with 9 bases matching TRBD1. The CDR3 length is 15 residues. The junction had 0 bases not matched to a gene; V was cut back by 3 bases and J by 1 base. The germline gives CDR1 SGHTA, CDR2 FQGTGA. CDR3 sequence: CASSLGQGNTGELFF. CDR3 bases: TGTGCCAGCAGCTTGGGACAGGGGAACACCGGGGAGCTGTTTTTT.

The CDR3 loop reads CASSLVQGSTDTQYF. CDR3 coding DNA: TGCGCCAGCAGCTTGGTACAGGGGAGCACAGATACGCAGTATTTT. J is TRBJ2-3 and V is TRBV5-1; 7 bases align to TRBD1. The CDR3 totals 15 residues. J lost 0 bases, V lost 0 bases, and 1 base had no gene match. Germline lookup yields CDR1 SGHRS and CDR2 YFSETQ.

This clone showed up just a few times. V is TRBV19 and J is TRBJ2-2, with a tentative D call TRBD1 (6 bases). V shed 4 bases and J shed 5 bases, with 14 bases lying between them. The CDR3 sequence is 15 residues long. Looked up from germline, CDR1 is LNHDA and CDR2 is SQIVND (reference sequence). CDR3 loop: CASSRAAGVTGELFF. For the CDR3, the DNA is TGTGCCAGTAGTAGGGCCGCAGGGGTAACCGGGGAGCTGTTTTTT.

This chain connects TRBV7-3 to TRBJ2-1; TRBD2 agrees at 8 bases. The CDR3 is 16 residues long. From germline, CDR1 is SGHTA and CDR2 FQGTGA. V lost 2 bases and J lost 5; bases outside the gene matches: 8. CDR3 residues: CASSLWAGGNDNEQFF. The CDR3 coding sequence is TGTGCCAGCAGCTTATGGGCGGGAGGAAATGACAATGAGCAGTTCTTC.

V and J are TRBV6-5 and TRBJ2-1; 7 bases are shared with TRBD2. CDR3 size: 15 residues. CDR1 is MNHEY, CDR2 SVGAGI, per germline. The ends lost 2 bases at V and 5 bases at J; junction bases unmatched: 6. This chain's CDR3 is CASSYGGRPNNEQFF. The CDR3 DNA reads TGTGCCAGCAGTTACGGCGGGAGACCCAACAATGAGCAGTTCTTC.

The gene calls are TRBV28 and TRBJ1-1; D is perhaps TRBD1 (6 bases). Germline loops: CDR1 MDHEN, CDR2 SYDVKM. The CDR3 spans 15 residues. Trimming took 6 bases from V and 1 from J, leaving 15 bases between them. The CDR3 here is CASRSPGHKNTEAFF. The DNA for the CDR3 is TGTGCCAGCAGAAGTCCGGGACACAAGAACACTGAAGCTTTCTTT.

The chain has TRBV12-3 or TRBV12-4 and TRBJ1-2; a weak D match, TRBD1 (6 bases). V lost 7 bases to trimming and J lost 5 bases, with 14 bases between them. The CDR3 is 13 amino acids. The CDR3 sequence: CASTSTGRYGYTF. The CDR3 DNA is TGTGCCAGCACCTCGACAGGCCGATATGGCTACACCTTC.

This clone was picked up a small number of times. V usage is TRBV7-8 and J usage is TRBJ1-4; the D is unclear. Per germline, CDR1 SGHVS and CDR2 FQNEAQ. This CDR3 contains 14 residues. With 0 bases removed from V and 7 bases from J, the gap between germline ends came to 9 bases. In DNA, the CDR3 is TGTGCCAGCAGCTTAGCAGGGAGGAGTGAAAAACTGTTTTTT. This gives the protein CASSLAGRSEKLFF.

The rearrangement links TRBV5-4 to TRBJ2-3; D is uncertain. CDR3 length: 15 residues. Germline CDR1 reads SGHNT; CDR2 reads YYREEE (reference sequence). V shed 0 bases and J shed 2 bases, with 10 bases lying between them. CDR3 coding DNA: TGTGCCAGCAGCTTGGACCAGCGTGCCACAGATACGCAGTATTTT. Its protein is CASSLDQRATDTQYF.

This sequence joins TRBV11-1 and TRBJ2-7; 7 bases match TRBD1. With 0 bases clipped from V and 3 bases from J, the junction kept 5 bases outside the gene matches. The CDR3 contains 15 residues. Per germline, CDR1 SGHAT and CDR2 FQDESV (reference sequence). The CDR3 DNA sequence: TGTGCCAGCAGCTTAGCGACAGGGACCTACTACGAGCAGTACTTC. Translating gives CASSLATGTYYEQYF.

The chain couples TRBV6-5 to TRBJ1-5, with TRBD1 matching over 11 bases. The CDR3 consists of 13 residues. CDR1 and CDR2 from the germline V gene are MNHEY and SVGAGI. With V trimmed by 6 bases and J by 11 bases, 6 bases remained unmatched. For the CDR3, the DNA is TGTGCCAGCAGGCCGGGACAGGGGGAGGCCCAGCATTTT. Protein product: CASRPGQGEAQHF.

The rearrangement joins TRBV28 to TRBJ2-7, with a possible D match to TRBD1 (6 bases). The CDR3 totals 14 residues. Trimming removed 7 bases at V and 0 bases at J, with 13 bases between. Germline CDR1 MDHEN, CDR2 SYDVKM. CDR3 loop: CASMAGDTSYEQYF. In DNA, the CDR3 is TGTGCCAGCATGGCAGGGGACACCTCCTACGAGCAGTACTTC. Complete variable domain (other parts from reference TRBV28 and TRBJ2-7): DVKVTQSSRYLVKRTGEKVFLECVQDMDHENMFWYRQDPGLGLRLIYFSYDVKMKEKGDIPEGYSVSREKKERFSLILESASTNQTSMYLCASMAGDTSYEQYFGPGTRLTVT.

This chain links TRBV6-5 with TRBJ2-7; 10 nucleotides agree with TRBD1. Germline V gene sequence: CDR1 MNHEY, CDR2 SVGAGI. The junction had 8 bases not matched to a gene; V was cut back by 2 bases and J by 7 bases. This CDR3 comprises 15 residues. Written as DNA, the CDR3 is TGTGCCAGCAGTTACGGGGGACAGGGGACCGGGGAGCAGTACTTC. Its translation is CASSYGGQGTGEQYF.

The table lists this clone with a few counts. The CDR3 DNA follows: TGTGCCAGCAGCCCCAACAGAGGGGAGGGCCAGCCCCAGCATTTT. Amino acids: CASSPNRGEGQPQHF. The chain employs TRBV2 and TRBJ1-5, with D maybe TRBD1 (5 bases). The CDR3 is 15 residues long. The germline V gene encodes CDR1 SNHLY and CDR2 FYNNEI. Between the trimmed V and J ends, which lost 6 bases and 7 bases, there was a span of 19 bases.

This chain joins TRBV7-8 and TRBJ1-2, with 9 nucleotides matching TRBD1. There are 13 residues in the CDR3. The J segment lost 4 bases and the V segment lost 5 bases, leaving 2 bases of the junction unmatched. Germline V CDR1 and CDR2: SGHVS, FQNEAQ. CDR3 sequence (DNA): TGTGCCAGCAGCCAGGACAGGGGCTATGGCTACACCTTC. Translated: CASSQDRGYGYTF.

The genes are TRBV28 and TRBJ1-2, with D tentatively TRBD1 (6 bases). Trimming removed 2 bases at V and 5 bases at J, with 9 bases between. CDR3 length: 13 amino acids. In germline, CDR1 is MDHEN, CDR2 SYDVKM. In nucleotides, the CDR3 is TGTGCCAGCAGTTTACTACAGGGTTATGGCTACACCTTC. Translated: CASSLLQGYGYTF.

The gene calls are TRBV5-4 and TRBJ1-2, with D perhaps TRBD1 (5 bases). Looked up from germline, CDR1 is SGHNT and CDR2 is YYREEE (reference sequence). The length of the CDR3 is 13 residues. Trimming removed 3 bases at V and 4 bases at J, with 10 bases between. CDR3 region: CASSSPGGYGYTF. CDR3 bases: TGTGCCAGCAGCTCTCCGGGGGGCTATGGCTACACCTTC.

As DNA, the CDR3 is TGTGCCATATCCTTAGCGGGGGCCGATTACAATGAGCAGTTCTTC. It encodes CAISLAGADYNEQFF. The chain employs TRBV10-3 and TRBJ2-1, with 9 bases identical to TRBD2. Germline V gene data show CDR1 as ENHRY and CDR2 as SYGVKD. Trimming took 9 bases from V and 4 from J; bases not matched to a gene: 10. The CDR3 covers 15 residues.

This clone was seen at least ten times. The CDR3 is CASSPAISGNEQFF. The CDR3 nucleotides are TGCGCCAGCAGCCCGGCGATTAGCGGCAATGAGCAGTTCTTC. The V gene is TRBV5-1, the J gene TRBJ2-1; D possibly corresponds to TRBD2 (6 bases). The germline CDR1 and CDR2 sequences are SGHRS and YFSETQ. This CDR3 has 14 amino acids. V lost 4 bases and J lost 6, with 14 bases in between.

The rearrangement uses TRBV5-4 and TRBJ2-5, with a tentative D call TRBD1 (6 bases). The length of the CDR3 is 13 residues. Germline V gene data show CDR1 as SGHNT and CDR2 as YYREEE (reference sequence). Deletions cut 1 base from V and 4 bases from J, with 8 bases between. This CDR3 is CASSLRGGETQYF. CDR3 nucleotides: TGTGCCAGCAGCTTGAGAGGGGGAGAGACCCAGTACTTC.

This sequence joins TRBV28 and TRBJ2-7; no clear D gene. CDR3 length: 11 residues. Germline V lookup: CDR1 MDHEN, CDR2 SYDVKM. The V end was cut by 10 bases, the J end by 3 bases, with 10 bases between. The CDR3 nucleotides read TGTGCCACCGTCGGTAGCTACGAGCAGTACTTC. Amino acid sequence: CATVGSYEQYF.